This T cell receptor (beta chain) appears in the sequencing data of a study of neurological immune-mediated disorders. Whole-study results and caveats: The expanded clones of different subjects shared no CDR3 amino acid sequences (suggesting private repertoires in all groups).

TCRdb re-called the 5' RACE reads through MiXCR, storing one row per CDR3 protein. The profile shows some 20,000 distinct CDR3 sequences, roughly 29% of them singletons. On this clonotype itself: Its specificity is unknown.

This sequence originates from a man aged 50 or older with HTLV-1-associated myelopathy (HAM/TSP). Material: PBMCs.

The CDR3 DNA follows: TGCAGTGCTAGAGAGAATAGCTACACCGGGGAGCTGTTTTTT. Amino acid sequence: CSARENSYTGELFF. V gene TRBV20-1 combines with J gene TRBJ2-2; D not resolved. This CDR3 has 14 amino acids. CDR1 is DFQATT, CDR2 SNEGSKA, per germline (reference sequence). V was shortened by 0 bases and J by 3 bases, with 8 bases between the two germline ends.